The 12 T cell receptor beta chains reported below all come from one sample, sequenced in a study of blood T cell dynamics during melanoma immunotherapy. Time point defined: pre-treatment baseline. The data were produced by immunoSEQ multiplex PCR, yet TCRdb's version contains in-frame clones alone and is incomplete. This sample has tens of thousands of clones; roughly 90% occur once, and the top ten carry approximately 1%. The input for sequencing was blood, taken from a patient treated with checkpoint blockade. Receptor source: a human donor with melanoma.

The chain joins TRBV13 to TRBJ1-6; D call uncertain. V was trimmed by 5 bases and J by 7 bases, leaving 15 bases between them. CDR1 is PRHDT, CDR2 FYEKMQ, per germline (reference sequence). This CDR3 region has 15 residues. CDR3 nucleotides: TGTGCCAGCAGCGAGAGGGCCACCAGGAATTCACCCCTCCACTTT. Protein sequence: CASSERATRNSPLHF. Based on the CDR3 plus reference TRBV13 and TRBJ1-6, the full variable domain is AAGVIQSPRHLIKEKRETATLKCYPIPRHDTVYWYQQGPGQDPQFLISFYEKMQSDKGSIPDRFSAQQFSDYHSELNMSSLELGDSALYFCASSERATRNSPLHFGNGTRLTVT.

This clone was detected once. The chain links TRBV5-8 to TRBJ1-1, with 8 bases identical to TRBD1. V shed 4 bases, J shed 8 bases, and the junction held 13 bases outside the gene matches. CDR1 and CDR2 from the germline V gene are SGHTS and YDEGEE. The CDR3 has 15 amino acids. CDR3 in amino acids: CASSPIPDRALEAFF. CDR3 nucleotides: TGTGCCAGCAGCCCTATCCCGGACAGGGCCTTGGAAGCTTTCTTT.

CDR3 loop: CASSLGQATNEKLFF. Here the CDR3 DNA reads TGTGCCAGCAGCCTCGGACAGGCAACTAATGAAAAACTGTTTTTT. The chain joins TRBV7-6 to TRBJ1-4; 7 nucleotides line up with TRBD1. The V segment lost 5 bases and the J segment 0 bases; nucleotides outside the gene matches: 3. The CDR3 covers 15 residues. Germline V gene data show CDR1 as SGHVS and CDR2 as FNYEAQ.

The chain links TRBV5-1 to TRBJ1-2; 8 nucleotides line up with TRBD1. Germline V gene lookup returns CDR1 SGHRS and CDR2 YFSETQ. CDR3 length: 16 amino acids. The junction had 4 bases not matched to a gene; V was cut back by 0 bases and J by 0 bases. Here the CDR3 DNA reads TGCGCCAGCAGCTTGGTGGGACAGGATCCTAACTATGGCTACACCTTC. It is translated as CASSLVGQDPNYGYTF. The complete variable domain, with remaining parts taken from reference TRBV5-1 and TRBJ1-2, reads KAGVTQTPRYLIKTRGQQVTLSCSPISGHRSVSWYQQTPGQGLQFLFEYFSETQRNKGNFPGRFSGRQFSNSRSEMNVSTLELGDSALYLCASSLVGQDPNYGYTFGSGTRLTVV.

The rearrangement joins TRBV13 to TRBJ1-2; D is perhaps TRBD1 (6 bases). This CDR3 spans 16 amino acids. CDR1 is PRHDT and CDR2 is FYEKMQ in the germline V gene (reference sequence). Trimming left V 4 bases short and J 0 bases short, with 15 bases between. The DNA of the CDR3 is TGTGCCAGCAGCTCCCCCACAGGGTGGGCTAACTATGGCTACACCTTC. Translation gives CASSSPTGWANYGYTF.

This clone was counted a few times. The chain employs TRBV30 and TRBJ1-6, with D perhaps TRBD1 (6 bases). Per the germline V gene, CDR1 is GTSNPN and CDR2 is SVGIG (reference sequence). Between the trimmed V and J ends, which lost 0 bases and 7 bases, there was a span of 13 bases. The CDR3 has 15 residues. The CDR3 reads CAWSVQAGENSPLHF. The CDR3 coding sequence is TGTGCCTGGAGTGTACAAGCAGGGGAAAATTCACCCCTCCACTTT.

This sequence joins TRBV5-5 and TRBJ1-2; D unresolved. Germline assignment: CDR1 SGHKS and CDR2 YYEKEE (reference sequence). The CDR3 length is 13 residues. V was shortened by 1 base and J by 2 bases, with 6 bases between the two germline ends. CDR3 in DNA: TGTGCCAGCAGCTTGTCGGGGAACTATGGCTACACCTTC. This encodes CASSLSGNYGYTF.

CDR3 in amino acids: CAWSVLGTERSNQPQHF. The CDR3, as DNA: TGTGCCTGGAGTGTACTGGGGACAGAACGGAGCAATCAGCCCCAGCATTTT. This rearrangement joins TRBV30 to TRBJ1-5, with 7 bases identical to TRBD1. The CDR3 covers 17 residues. Germline assignment: CDR1 GTSNPN and CDR2 SVGIG (reference sequence). V was clipped by 0 bases and J by 1 base; unmatched bases: 9.

The chain uses TRBV18 and TRBJ1-1; 9 positions agree with TRBD1. CDR1 is KGHSH and CDR2 is LQKENI in the germline V gene. V gave up 4 bases and J gave up 11 bases; unmatched junction bases: 8. The CDR3 is 13 amino acids. The DNA for the CDR3 is TGTGCCAGCTCACGCGAGAGGGACAGGGAGGCTTTCTTT. Translation gives CASSRERDREAFF.

The gene calls are TRBV29-1 and TRBJ1-1, with 8 bases fitting TRBD1. CDR1 is SQVTM, CDR2 ANQGSEA, per germline. Germline trimming cut 6 bases from V and 3 bases from J; bases unmatched to any gene: 3. The length of the CDR3 is 12 residues. CDR3 in DNA: TGCAGCGTCCGACAGGGGCACACTGAAGCTTTCTTT. Amino acids: CSVRQGHTEAFF.

This clone was recorded a few times. The chain links TRBV25-1 to TRBJ2-7; D is unclear. CDR1 and CDR2 from the germline V gene are MGHDK and SYGVNS. The CDR3 covers 13 residues. V was trimmed by 3 bases and J by 2 bases, leaving 8 bases between them. CDR3: CASSEPATYEQYF. The CDR3, as DNA: TGTGCCAGCAGTGAGCCAGCCACCTACGAGCAGTACTTC.

The chain links TRBV11-2 to TRBJ2-1, with 8 nucleotides matching TRBD2. Germline V lookup: CDR1 SGHAT, CDR2 FQNNGV. CDR3 length equals 15 residues. V lost 2 bases to trimming and J lost 4 bases; unmatched junction nucleotides: 4. The CDR3 sequence: CASSLQAGAYNEQFF. For the CDR3, the DNA is TGTGCCAGCAGCTTACAAGCGGGGGCGTACAATGAGCAGTTCTTC.